These T cell receptor beta chains were read from a single sample in a study of OX40 agonist ivuxolimab in advanced cancers. Method: immunoSEQ multiplex PCR; TCRdb's copy keeps in-frame clones and lacks some. In the table there are about 98,000 clones, more than 85% of which are singletons. The input for sequencing was CD4+ or CD8+ T cells sorted from blood, taken in a trial of the OX40 agonist ivuxolimab. The receptors were sampled from an adult with an advanced solid tumor such as melanoma, head and neck, liver or kidney cancer. Both conserved end residues are trimmed from each CDR3. D genes are given only for firm matches.

D gene,J gene,V gene,CDR3 protein
.,TRBJ1-1,TRBV7-6,ASDLNTGPIEAF
.,TRBJ1-1,TRBV6-5,ASSEVGVLAF
.,TRBJ1-3,TRBV11-2,ASSEGPGFNTIY
.,TRBJ1-2,TRBV19,ASSIGPWQDYGYT
TRBD1,TRBJ1-5,TRBV30,AWRRGQGNQPQH
TRBD1,TRBJ2-3,TRBV2,ASNGQGLDTQY
TRBD2,TRBJ2-7,TRBV7-3,ASSPRLADYEQY
.,TRBJ2-1,TRBV4-1,ASSQDWGGQF
TRBD1,TRBJ2-5,TRBV7-8,ASSTGTVRQETQY
.,TRBJ1-3,TRBV29-1,SAETWDYGNTIY
.,TRBJ2-1,TRBV6-1,ASSPLRGTYNEQF
.,TRBJ1-1,TRBV29-1,SVLGAWTEAF
.,TRBJ2-2,TRBV19,ASSTETGGELF
.,TRBJ1-6,TRBV7-6,ASSLGVNSPLH
.,TRBJ1-2,TRBV6-4,ASNPGPWGSYYGYT